A single sample is the source of the 20 T cell receptor beta chains below, sequenced in a study of blood T cell repertoires in COVID-19. The assay was immunoSEQ multiplex PCR, and TCRdb's table has in-frame clones only and misses some. This sample yields about 220,000 clones, of which less than 90% are seen a single time; roughly 2.7% belongs to the top ten. The specimen was PBMCs or T cells enriched from blood (not recorded which). These receptors were collected from a woman under 40 who had recovered from COVID-19.

This clone was seen once. The rearrangement uses TRBV9 and TRBJ2-3; 7 nucleotides line up with TRBD1. Germline-derived CDR1 and CDR2 are SGDLS and YYNGEE. Trimming cost V 1 base and J 1 base; bases outside gene matches: 6. The CDR3 is 16 amino acids. The CDR3 region is CASSVLGGSGTDTQYF. The CDR3 nucleotides read TGTGCCAGCAGCGTATTAGGGGGCTCGGGCACAGATACGCAGTATTTT. Together with reference TRBV9 and TRBJ2-3, the CDR3 gives the full variable domain: DSGVTQTPKHLITATGQRVTLRCSPRSGDLSVYWYQQSLDQGLQFLIQYYNGEERAKGNILERFSAQQFPDLHSELNLSSLELGDSALYFCASSVLGGSGTDTQYFGPGTRLTVL.

The V and J genes are TRBV4-3 and TRBJ1-1; D gene ambiguous. CDR1 LGHNA and CDR2 YSLEER come from the germline V gene. Between the trimmed V and J ends, which lost 0 bases and 10 bases, there was a span of 9 bases. The CDR3 sequence is 12 residues long. CDR3 amino acids: CASSQEGRIAFF. The CDR3 coding sequence is TGCGCCAGCAGCCAAGAGGGCAGGATAGCTTTCTTT.

This clone was counted a single time. V gene TRBV6-5 combines with J gene TRBJ2-1; no firm D call. V lost 2 bases and J lost 8, with 16 bases in between. The CDR3 extends over 15 amino acids. The V gene's germline CDR1 is MNHEY and CDR2 SVGAGI. In DNA, the CDR3 is TGTGCCAGCAGTTACGCGCGCCACCCTATCGATGAGCAGTTCTTC. Protein sequence: CASSYARHPIDEQFF.

V and J are TRBV6-5 and TRBJ1-5; D uncertain. The CDR3 contains 16 residues. CDR1 and CDR2 (germline): MNHEY, SVGAGI. V lost 0 bases and J lost 0, with 9 bases in between. CDR3 sequence (DNA): TGTGCCAGCAGTTACTCCGGGATCACTAGCAATCAGCCCCAGCATTTT. As protein: CASSYSGITSNQPQHF.

This clone came up once. This chain connects TRBV9 to TRBJ2-7; weak D call: TRBD1 (6 bases). Germline CDR1 is SGDLS and CDR2 is YYNGEE. The germline V and J ends were trimmed by 0 bases and 2 bases, with 15 bases remaining between them. The CDR3 has 16 amino acids. Here the CDR3 reads CASSVGLRGWAYEQYF. The CDR3 DNA sequence: TGTGCCAGCAGCGTAGGTTTGAGGGGGTGGGCCTACGAGCAGTACTTC.

This chain links TRBV11-2 with TRBJ2-7, with TRBD1 identical over 10 bases. After removal of 4 bases from V and 0 bases from J, the junction contained 3 bases not matched to a gene. The CDR3 runs 15 residues. CDR1 SGHAT and CDR2 FQNNGV come from the germline V gene. DNA for the CDR3: TGTGCCAGCAGCTGGGGGACAGGGGACTCCTACGAGCAGTACTTC. It codes for CASSWGTGDSYEQYF.

This clone was counted only a few times. V gene TRBV11-2 combines with J gene TRBJ2-1; no clear D gene. The CDR3 runs 14 residues. The germline V gene encodes CDR1 SGHAT and CDR2 FQNNGV. Trimming removed 5 bases at V and 5 bases at J, with 13 bases between. In DNA form, the CDR3 reads TGTGCCAGCAGCCCCCTTTTCTTAAACAATGAGCAGTTCTTC. Its protein is CASSPLFLNNEQFF.

This chain connects TRBV2 to TRBJ1-2, with 7 bases aligning to TRBD1. J was trimmed by 2 bases and V by 5 bases; bases with no gene match: 5. The CDR3 is made up of 14 amino acids. Germline values: CDR1 SNHLY, CDR2 FYNNEI. DNA for the CDR3: TGTGCCAGCAGTCACACGACAGGGAACTATGGCTACACCTTC. Its protein product is CASSHTTGNYGYTF.

The chain links TRBV7-6 to TRBJ1-6; TRBD1 matches at 7 bases. The CDR3 consists of 16 residues. The germline CDR1 and CDR2 sequences are SGHVS and FNYEAQ. V shed 4 bases and J 0 bases; nucleotides not matched to a gene: 3. CDR3 in amino acids: CASSSGTVSYNSPLHF. The CDR3 DNA follows: TGTGCCAGCAGCTCCGGGACAGTCTCCTATAATTCACCCCTCCACTTT. The variable domain in full, with the rest retrieved from reference TRBV7-6 and TRBJ1-6, is GAGVSQSPRYKVTKRGQDVALRCDPISGHVSLYWYRQALGQGPEFLTYFNYEAQQDKSGLPNDRFSAERPEGSISTLTIQRTEQRDSAMYRCASSSGTVSYNSPLHFGNGTRLTVT.

V is TRBV7-2 and J is TRBJ2-3; 7 bases match TRBD1. The J segment lost 0 bases and the V segment lost 1 base, leaving 4 bases of the junction unmatched. Looked up from germline, CDR1 is SGHTA and CDR2 is FQGNSA. There are 16 residues in the CDR3. The chain's CDR3 is CASSLVTGVSTDTQYF. As DNA, the CDR3 is TGTGCCAGCAGCTTAGTAACAGGGGTGAGCACAGATACGCAGTATTTT.

This clone was counted a few times. V is TRBV5-1 and J is TRBJ1-3; 10 bases agree with TRBD1. The CDR3 sequence is 16 residues long. With V trimmed by 4 bases and J by 3 bases, 7 bases remained unmatched. Germline V gives CDR1 SGHRS, CDR2 YFSETQ. Here the CDR3 DNA reads TGCGCCAGCAGCGGAGGACAGGGGGGGTTTGGAAACACCATATATTTT. Translating gives CASSGGQGGFGNTIYF.

Here the CDR3 reads CASLRVPDSNQPQHF. As DNA, the CDR3 is TGCGCCAGCTTGAGGGTACCAGATAGCAATCAGCCCCAGCATTTT. V gene TRBV10-1 combines with J gene TRBJ1-5; the D is unclear. The length of the CDR3 is 15 residues. The ends were cut back, 8 bases at V and 0 bases at J, with 14 bases in the middle. The V gene's germline CDR1 is WNHNN and CDR2 SYGVQD (reference sequence).

Only one count was recorded for this clone. The J gene is TRBJ1-1, the V gene TRBV19; no reliable D call. Germline values: CDR1 LNHDA, CDR2 SQIVND (reference sequence). The CDR3 is 12 amino acids. Trimming stripped 6 bases from V and 1 base from J, with 6 bases between. The CDR3: CASRDKNTEAFF. The CDR3 DNA reads as TGTGCCAGTAGAGACAAGAACACTGAAGCTTTCTTT.

The chain joins TRBV5-1 to TRBJ1-1; 7 positions agree with TRBD1. This CDR3 region has 14 residues. Germline CDR1 is SGHRS and CDR2 is YFSETQ. Unmatched junction bases numbered 14, after V lost 4 bases and J lost 11 bases. The DNA of the CDR3 is TGCGCCAGCAGCCTGGAGACAGGGCCTAGGCGGGCTTTCTTT. Translated: CASSLETGPRRAFF.

The CDR3 DNA reads as TGTGCCAGCAGCTTGAGGCGGGGGGGCCTTGAGCAGTTCTTC. Its protein product is CASSLRRGGLEQFF. This chain uses TRBV11-2 with TRBJ2-1; 9 bases are shared with TRBD2. The CDR3 is made up of 14 amino acids. Germline lookup yields CDR1 SGHAT and CDR2 FQNNGV. Trimming cost V 3 bases and J 9 bases; bases outside gene matches: 6.

CDR3 DNA: TGTGCCAGCAGCATAGGCGGGAACTCCTACGAGCAGTACTTC. Translating it yields CASSIGGNSYEQYF. V is TRBV9 and J is TRBJ2-7; a weak D match, TRBD2 (6 bases). V lost 4 bases to trimming and J lost 0 bases, with 11 bases between them. Germline V gene sequence: CDR1 SGDLS, CDR2 YYNGEE. This CDR3 comprises 14 residues.

The chain recombines TRBV13 with TRBJ2-5; 12 bases line up with TRBD2. The V gene end was trimmed by 4 bases and the J gene end by 5 bases; junction bases not matched to a gene: 8. This CDR3 spans 16 amino acids. Germline V gene sequence: CDR1 PRHDT, CDR2 FYEKMQ (reference sequence). The CDR3 coding sequence is TGTGCCAGCAGCTCTCCTAGCGGGGGGGCCGGTGAGACCCAGTACTTC. This codes for CASSSPSGGAGETQYF.

This sequence joins TRBV19 and TRBJ2-3; 8 bases agree with TRBD2. CDR1 and CDR2 (germline): LNHDA, SQIVND (reference sequence). Trimming at V came to 10 bases and at J to 1 base, leaving 10 bases not matched to a gene. This CDR3 comprises 15 residues. CDR3 nucleotides: TGTGCCACTAGGGATCGGGGGGGCCGCACAGATACGCAGTATTTT. Residues: CATRDRGGRTDTQYF. Full variable domain (remainder filled in from reference TRBV19 and TRBJ2-3): DGGITQSPKYLFRKEGQNVTLSCEQNLNHDAMYWYRQDPGQGLRLIYYSQIVNDFQKGDIAEGYSVSREKKESFPLTVTSAQKNPTAFYLCATRDRGGRTDTQYFGPGTRLTVL.

The chain joins TRBV6-5 to TRBJ2-7, with TRBD1 as a possible D gene (5 bases). The germline CDR1 and CDR2 sequences are MNHEY and SVGAGI. Trimming took off 7 bases at V and 4 bases at J, with 11 bases between the two ends. The CDR3 has 12 amino acids. The CDR3 here is CASIQGRYEQYF. In DNA form, the CDR3 reads TGTGCCAGCATTCAGGGTCGGTACGAGCAGTACTTC.

Remarks on this clone: It is unclear where the CDR3 begins or ends on the DNA, so no DNA is shown, and the CDR3 is as TCRdb lists it. The chain is built from TRBV19 and TRBJ2-1; the table's D call, TRBD2, has no DNA check behind it. The V gene's germline CDR1 is LNHDA and CDR2 SQIVND (reference sequence). 15 amino acids form the CDR3, both terminal residues included. The CDR3 region is CASTSGGSSYNEQFF.